The 10 T cell receptor beta chains below come from one sample, sequenced in a study of OX40 agonist ivuxolimab in advanced cancers. Sequenced by immunoSEQ multiplex PCR; TCRdb stores in-frame clones only, minus some. The data show fewer than 85,000 clones, about 86% seen once. Material: CD4+ or CD8+ T cells sorted from blood, obtained in a trial of the OX40 agonist ivuxolimab. All receptors derive from an adult with an advanced solid tumor such as melanoma, head and neck, liver or kidney cancer.

CDR3 sequence: CASSLGGLAGGQETQYF. The CDR3 DNA reads as TGTGCCAGCAGCTTGGGAGGTCTAGCGGGGGGGCAAGAGACCCAGTACTTC. The V gene is TRBV5-5, the J gene TRBJ2-5; 12 bases map to TRBD2. CDR3 length: 17 amino acids. Germline V gives CDR1 SGHKS, CDR2 YYEKEE (reference sequence). V shed 0 bases, J shed 2 bases, and the junction held 5 bases outside the gene matches.

The J gene is TRBJ2-1, the V gene TRBV25-1; D call uncertain. V gave up 3 bases and J gave up 3 bases, with 15 bases separating them. The CDR3 is 16 amino acids. Germline CDR1 reads MGHDK; CDR2 reads SYGVNS. For the CDR3, the DNA is TGTGCCAGCAGTGACCCTGGGGTTTTGAGCTACAATGAGCAGTTCTTC. The encoded protein is CASSDPGVLSYNEQFF.

The J gene is TRBJ2-3, the V gene TRBV18; 8 bases map to TRBD1. CDR1 and CDR2 from the germline V gene are KGHSH and LQKENI. The CDR3 contains 13 residues. The V and J ends lost 6 bases and 4 bases, in that order; junction bases with no gene match: 3. The CDR3 nucleotides read TGTGCCAGCTCTCTGACAGGGGCAGATACGCAGTATTTT. It is translated as CASSLTGADTQYF.

This clone was seen more than once but under ten times. The chain combines TRBV11-2 with TRBJ1-3, with D perhaps TRBD1 (6 bases). V lost 3 bases to trimming and J lost 1 base, with 13 bases between them. This CDR3 has 16 residues. CDR1 and CDR2 (germline): SGHAT, FQNNGV. The CDR3 bases are TGTGCCAGCAGCTTCTCTCTTACAGGGTCTGGAAACACCATATATTTT. It is translated as CASSFSLTGSGNTIYF.

The chain joins TRBV4-3 to TRBJ1-2, with D perhaps matching TRBD1 (6 bases). The V end was cut by 0 bases, the J end by 8 bases, with 16 bases between. Germline V gene data show CDR1 as LGHNA and CDR2 as YSLEER. The CDR3 contains 15 residues. CDR3 amino acids: CASSQDVRSRGGYTF. The CDR3, as DNA: TGCGCCAGCAGCCAAGATGTTCGGTCCAGGGGAGGCTACACCTTC.

The DNA of the CDR3 is TGTGCCAGCAGCTTAGCGCGGACTAGCGGGAACTACGAGCAGTACTTC. Its protein is CASSLARTSGNYEQYF. The chain links TRBV11-1 to TRBJ2-7, with 12 bases aligning to TRBD2. The length of the CDR3 is 16 residues. Germline V gene data show CDR1 as SGHAT and CDR2 as FQDESV (reference sequence). V trimming: 0 bases; J trimming: 3 bases; junction bases outside the gene matches: 3.

The chain couples TRBV19 to TRBJ1-4; maybe TRBD1 (5 bases). V lost 7 bases, J lost 5 bases, and 8 bases lay in between. Germline values: CDR1 LNHDA, CDR2 SQIVND (reference sequence). The CDR3 runs to 12 residues. CDR3 sequence: CASMTENEKLFF. The CDR3 DNA sequence: TGTGCCAGTATGACAGAGAATGAAAAACTGTTTTTT.

The J gene is TRBJ1-2, the V gene TRBV6-5; tentatively, D is TRBD1 (6 bases). V lost 8 bases and J 4 bases, leaving 20 bases between the germline ends. CDR1 and CDR2 (germline): MNHEY, SVGAGI. The CDR3 extends over 15 amino acids. The CDR3: CASGRSSRGIYGYTF. For the CDR3, the DNA is TGTGCCAGCGGCCGGAGTAGCAGGGGCATCTATGGCTACACCTTC.

The chain joins TRBV5-1 to TRBJ2-7; TRBD1 might be the D (5 bases). The V gene lost 0 bases and the J gene lost 6 bases, with 13 bases spanning the gap. CDR1 and CDR2 from the germline V gene are SGHRS and YFSETQ. CDR3 length: 14 residues. The CDR3 bases are TGCGCCAGCAGCTTGGCGGACACCATATCCGAGCAGTACTTC. It encodes CASSLADTISEQYF.

The CDR3 nucleotides are TGCGCCAGCAGCCACCCGGGCTCTGGAAACACCATATATTTT. It yields the protein CASSHPGSGNTIYF. The rearrangement uses TRBV4-3 and TRBJ1-3, with D unclear. The germline gives CDR1 LGHNA, CDR2 YSLEER. Trimming shortened V by 3 bases and J by 0 bases, and 6 bases separated the two germline ends. CDR3 length: 14 amino acids.